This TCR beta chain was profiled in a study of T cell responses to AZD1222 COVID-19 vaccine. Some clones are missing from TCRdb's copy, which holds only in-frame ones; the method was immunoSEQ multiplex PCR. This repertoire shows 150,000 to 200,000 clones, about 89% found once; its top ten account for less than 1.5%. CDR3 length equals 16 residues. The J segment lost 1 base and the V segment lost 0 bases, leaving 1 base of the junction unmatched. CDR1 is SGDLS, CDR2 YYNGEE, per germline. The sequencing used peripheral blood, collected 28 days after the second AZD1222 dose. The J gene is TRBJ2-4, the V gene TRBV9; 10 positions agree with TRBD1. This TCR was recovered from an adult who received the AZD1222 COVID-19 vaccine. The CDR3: CASSVGQGAAKNIQYF. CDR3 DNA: TGTGCCAGCAGCGTAGGACAGGGGGCCGCCAAAAACATTCAGTACTTC. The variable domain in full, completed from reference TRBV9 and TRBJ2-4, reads DSGVTQTPKHLITATGQRVTLRCSPRSGDLSVYWYQQSLDQGLQFLIQYYNGEERAKGNILERFSAQQFPDLHSELNLSSLELGDSALYFCASSVGQGAAKNIQYFGAGTRLSVL.